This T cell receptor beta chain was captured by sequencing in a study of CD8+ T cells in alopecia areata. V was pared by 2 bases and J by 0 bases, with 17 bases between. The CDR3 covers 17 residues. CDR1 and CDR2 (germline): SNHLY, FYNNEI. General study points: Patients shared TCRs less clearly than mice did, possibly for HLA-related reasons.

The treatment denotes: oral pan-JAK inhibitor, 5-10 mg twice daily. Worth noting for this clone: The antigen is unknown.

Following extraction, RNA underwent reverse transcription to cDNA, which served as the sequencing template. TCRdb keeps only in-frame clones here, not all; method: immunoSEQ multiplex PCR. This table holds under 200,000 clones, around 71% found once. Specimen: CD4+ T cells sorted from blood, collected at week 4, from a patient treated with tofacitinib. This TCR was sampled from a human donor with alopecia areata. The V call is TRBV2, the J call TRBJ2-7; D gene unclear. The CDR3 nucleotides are TGTGCCAGCAGTGAAATTGGTTGGGCAGTCGACTCCTACGAGCAGTACTTC. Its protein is CASSEIGWAVDSYEQYF. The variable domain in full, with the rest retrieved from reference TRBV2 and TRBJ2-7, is EPEVTQTPSHQVTQMGQEVILRCVPISNHLYFYWYRQILGQKVEFLVSFYNNEISEKSEIFDDQFSVERPDGSNFTLKIRSTKLEDSAMYFCASSEIGWAVDSYEQYFGPGTRLTVT.